What follows are 19 T cell receptor beta chains derived from one specimen sequenced in a study of T-cell memory formation after mild COVID-19. Each CDR3 protein is one row after TCRdb ran MiXCR on the 5' RACE reads. The repertoire holds about 100,000 distinct CDR3 sequences, with 11% as singletons. The sample comprised PBMCs or a T cell subset sorted from them (not recorded which). The source of these receptors is a man younger than 35 who had mild COVID-19 (a few samples of this study predate the infection). Cell type and time point are not known.

This clonotype was detected only a few times. The chain combines TRBV19 with TRBJ2-7, with 7 bases that match TRBD2. The CDR3 runs to 12 residues. The V gene's germline CDR1 is LNHDA and CDR2 SQIVND (reference sequence). Losses at the gene ends were 3 bases for V and 6 bases for J; bases not matched to a gene: 2. In DNA form, the CDR3 reads TGTGCCAGTAGTATCGGGAGGTCCGAGCAGTACTTC. It specifies CASSIGRSEQYF.

The chain uses TRBV4-3 and TRBJ2-2; TRBD1 matches at 10 bases. Losses at the gene ends were 2 bases for V and 7 bases for J; bases not matched to a gene: 7. The CDR3 runs to 16 residues. Looked up from germline, CDR1 is LGHNA and CDR2 is YSLEER. The CDR3 is CASSQHHDRGHGELFF. Here the CDR3 DNA reads TGCGCCAGCAGCCAACACCATGACAGGGGGCACGGGGAGCTGTTTTTT.

V usage is TRBV7-6 and J usage is TRBJ2-1; 8 nucleotides agree with TRBD1. V was clipped by 1 base and J by 4 bases; unmatched bases: 9. This CDR3 is 17 amino acids long. From germline, CDR1 is SGHVS and CDR2 FNYEAQ. For the CDR3, the DNA is TGTGCCAGCAGCTTAGTGGGGCCCAGGGGGCCATACAATGAGCAGTTCTTC. This sequence encodes CASSLVGPRGPYNEQFF.

This clonotype was recorded many times. The V gene is TRBV7-9, the J gene TRBJ2-5; D remains ambiguous. Trimming removed 4 bases at V and 1 base at J, with 10 bases between. There are 14 residues in the CDR3. Germline-derived CDR1 and CDR2 are SEHNR and FQNEAQ (reference sequence). The CDR3 DNA reads TGTGCCAGCAGCTCCTGGGCGGCCCAAGAGACCCAGTACTTC. This encodes CASSSWAAQETQYF.

This sequence joins TRBV3-1 and TRBJ2-7; 8 bases fit TRBD1. Per germline, CDR1 LGHDT and CDR2 YNNKEL (reference sequence). The CDR3 loop spans 14 amino acids. The V gene end was trimmed by 3 bases and the J gene end by 7 bases; junction bases not matched to a gene: 8. CDR3 sequence (DNA): TGTGCCAGCAGCCAGGACAGGGCGCTACGGGAGCAGTACTTC. Translating gives CASSQDRALREQYF.

This clonotype was seen a handful of times. The chain recombines TRBV24-1 with TRBJ2-6; D remains ambiguous. V lost 5 bases to trimming and J lost 2 bases, with 0 bases between them. Germline lookup yields CDR1 KGHDR and CDR2 SFDVKD. The CDR3 is made up of 12 amino acids. CDR3 sequence reads: CATSAGANVLTF. For the CDR3, the DNA is TGTGCCACCAGTGCTGGGGCCAACGTCCTGACTTTC.

The rearrangement joins TRBV6-2 or TRBV6-3 to TRBJ2-4; 7 bases are a match to TRBD2. This CDR3 contains 16 residues. V lost 6 bases, J lost 0 bases, and 8 bases stayed unmatched. Germline V gene sequence: CDR1 MNHEY, CDR2 SVGEGT. The CDR3 reads CASRAGTTSAKNIQYF. The CDR3, as DNA: TGTGCCAGCAGGGCCGGGACTACTTCAGCCAAAAACATTCAGTACTTC.

This clonotype has a handful of counts. The chain carries TRBV7-7 and TRBJ2-7, with TRBD1 matching over 10 bases. The CDR3 has 13 amino acids. Germline V gene sequence: CDR1 SSHAT, CDR2 FNYEAQ (reference sequence). V shed 5 bases, J shed 7 bases, and the junction held 5 bases outside the gene matches. The CDR3 region is CASSRDRGWEQYF. CDR3 nucleotides: TGTGCCAGCAGCCGGGACAGGGGTTGGGAGCAGTACTTC.

The chain links TRBV18 to TRBJ2-1; TRBD2 agrees at 7 bases. V lost 1 base and J lost 5; bases outside the gene matches: 8. The CDR3 is 16 amino acids. Germline-derived CDR1 and CDR2 are KGHSH and LQKENI. In nucleotides, the CDR3 is TGTGCCAGCTCACCACTTGCGGGAGTAGGGAACAATGAGCAGTTCTTC. This codes for CASSPLAGVGNNEQFF.

The sample holds many counts of this clonotype. The chain has TRBV7-9 and TRBJ2-2; D is uncertain. Germline-derived CDR1 and CDR2 are SEHNR and FQNEAQ (reference sequence). V lost 4 bases and J 7 bases, leaving 10 bases between the germline ends. The CDR3 runs 13 residues. The CDR3 loop is CASSSVTNGELFF. CDR3 bases: TGTGCCAGCAGCTCTGTTACCAACGGGGAGCTGTTTTTT.

Only a few counts were recorded for this clonotype. This chain links TRBV6-5 with TRBJ1-5; perhaps TRBD1 as D (6 bases). In germline, CDR1 is MNHEY, CDR2 SVGAGI. The V end lost 5 bases, the J end lost 3 bases, and 11 bases lay between the germline ends. This CDR3 is 14 amino acids long. CDR3 sequence reads: CASSQQGLNQPQHF. The CDR3 bases are TGTGCCAGCAGTCAACAGGGCCTCAATCAGCCCCAGCATTTT.

This clonotype appeared many times. The gene calls are TRBV7-2 and TRBJ2-1; D not certain. This CDR3 comprises 14 residues. CDR1 is SGHTA, CDR2 FQGNSA, per germline. V gave up 1 base and J gave up 5 bases, with 9 bases separating them. The CDR3: CASSLVGEDNEQFF. The CDR3 nucleotides read TGTGCCAGCAGCTTAGTTGGCGAAGACAATGAGCAGTTCTTC. The whole variable domain, filled in from reference TRBV7-2 and TRBJ2-1, reads GAGVSQSPSNKVTEKGKDVELRCDPISGHTALYWYRQSLGQGLEFLIYFQGNSAPDKSGLPSDRFSAERTGGSVSTLTIQRTQQEDSAVYLCASSLVGEDNEQFFGPGTRLTVL.

This rearrangement joins TRBV27 to TRBJ2-1, with TRBD2 as a possible D gene (5 bases). This CDR3 comprises 15 residues. From germline, CDR1 is MNHEY and CDR2 SMNVEV (reference sequence). Trimming removed 5 bases at V and 0 bases at J, with 11 bases between. In DNA, the CDR3 is TGTGCCAGCAGTCCGACTATGTACTCCTACAATGAGCAGTTCTTC. It encodes CASSPTMYSYNEQFF.

The V gene is TRBV3-1, the J gene TRBJ2-3; no clear D. The CDR3 runs 14 residues. CDR1 is LGHDT and CDR2 is YNNKEL in the germline V gene (reference sequence). Trimming removed 6 bases from V and 0 bases from J, with 10 bases in between. CDR3 in DNA: TGTGCCAGCAGGGCAACTACAAGCACAGATACGCAGTATTTT. Protein sequence: CASRATTSTDTQYF.

The chain has TRBV4-1 and TRBJ1-2; D uncertain. Germline V CDR1 and CDR2: MGHRA, YSYEKL. The CDR3 totals 19 residues. Trimming cost V 0 bases and J 4 bases, with 24 bases left between them. The CDR3 sequence: CASSQDQSPLGRTSYGYTF. The CDR3 bases are TGCGCCAGCAGCCAAGACCAGTCTCCCCTAGGACGGACGTCCTATGGCTACACCTTC.

In its sample, this clonotype was seen once. V gene TRBV6-6 combines with J gene TRBJ2-7; D could derive from TRBD1 or TRBD2 (5 bases each). The CDR3 sequence is 14 residues long. Trimming shortened V by 6 bases and J by 5 bases, and 17 bases separated the two germline ends. The germline V gene has CDR1 MNHNY and CDR2 SVGAGI (reference sequence). CDR3 sequence: CASRRDAPLHEQYF. The CDR3 nucleotides are TGTGCCAGCAGGAGGGACGCGCCCCTCCACGAGCAGTACTTC.

This clonotype has a handful of counts. The chain has TRBV29-1 and TRBJ1-1, with D unclear. CDR1 and CDR2 (germline): SQVTM, ANQGSEA. The V end was cut by 4 bases, the J end by 5 bases, with 2 bases between. The CDR3 is 9 amino acids. This chain's CDR3 is CSVGTEAFF. Written as DNA, the CDR3 is TGCAGCGTTGGTACTGAAGCTTTCTTT.

This chain's CDR3 is CASTLNTGELFF. For the CDR3, the DNA is TGCGCCAGCACCCTTAACACCGGGGAGCTGTTTTTT. V gene TRBV5-1 combines with J gene TRBJ2-2; D uncertain. Germline CDR1 reads SGHRS; CDR2 reads YFSETQ. There are 12 residues in the CDR3. Trimming pared 6 bases from V and 2 bases from J, leaving 5 bases between.

The chain carries TRBV6-2 or TRBV6-3 and TRBJ2-3; weak D call: TRBD2 (5 bases). CDR3 length: 14 residues. The V and J ends lost 5 bases and 6 bases respectively, with 15 bases between them. Germline V gene sequence: CDR1 MNHEY, CDR2 SVGEGT. CDR3 sequence reads: CASSGLSSVDTQYF. The CDR3, as DNA: TGTGCCAGCAGTGGACTCAGTTCCGTTGATACGCAGTATTTT.